These 25 T cell receptor beta chains were sequenced from one sample in a study of regulatory T cells in long-lasting Graves disease. Time point specified: newly diagnosed GD, antithyroid drugs for less than 3 months. Researchers made the TCR library from RNA that was extracted from PBMCs. iRepertoire HTBI primers and Arm-PCR of CDR3 regions built TCR beta libraries. TCRdb called the multiplex PCR reads again in MiXCR, with one record for every CDR3 protein. The repertoire holds about 320,000 distinct CDR3 sequences, with over 15% as singletons. The sequencing here drew on peripheral blood mononuclear cells (PBMCs), taken at new diagnosis, from a patient treated with antithyroid drugs. The receptors were gathered from a female donor with Graves disease.

This sequence joins TRBV6-2 or TRBV6-3 and TRBJ2-7; D gene ambiguous. CDR3 length: 14 residues. Germline V gene lookup returns CDR1 MNHEY and CDR2 SVGEGT. V dropped 6 bases and J dropped 1 base, with 13 bases sitting between them. CDR3 nucleotides: TGTGCCAGCAGCCACCCGGACGGATCCTACGAGCAGTACTTC. It encodes CASSHPDGSYEQYF.

In its sample, this clonotype was seen a few times. The genes are TRBV28 and TRBJ1-1, with D possibly matching TRBD1 (5 bases). Germline-derived CDR1 and CDR2 are MDHEN and SYDVKM. Trimming removed 3 bases from V and 6 bases from J, with 14 bases in between. The length of the CDR3 is 14 residues. CDR3 loop: CASSFFRGRPEAFF. In nucleotides, the CDR3 is TGTGCCAGCAGTTTTTTTAGGGGTAGGCCTGAAGCTTTCTTT.

At least ten counts were recorded for this clonotype. V usage is TRBV13 and J usage is TRBJ2-7, with no clear D. Trimming left V 5 bases short and J 2 bases short, with 13 bases between. Germline lookup yields CDR1 PRHDT and CDR2 FYEKMQ (reference sequence). This CDR3 contains 14 residues. The CDR3 reads CASSPRAAAYEQYF. In nucleotides, the CDR3 is TGTGCCAGCAGCCCCCGGGCCGCCGCCTACGAGCAGTACTTC.

Ten or more counts support this clonotype. The chain links TRBV29-1 to TRBJ2-1; D remains unclear. V dropped 4 bases and J dropped 6 bases, with 7 bases sitting between them. The V gene's germline CDR1 is SQVTM and CDR2 ANQGSEA. CDR3 length equals 11 residues. The CDR3 DNA sequence: TGCAGCGTTGGGGCAGGCAATGAGCAGTTCTTC. Translating it yields CSVGAGNEQFF.

The chain recombines TRBV5-1 with TRBJ2-3; D gene uncertain. The DNA end is more similar to TRBJ2-5, so the J call may be wrong. The CDR3 is made up of 15 amino acids. Germline CDR1 reads SGHRS; CDR2 reads YFSETQ. The chain's CDR3 is CASSLGHNQEGTQYF. The CDR3 DNA follows: TGCGCCAGCAGCTTGGGGCATAACCAAGAAGGGACCCAGTACTTC.

This clonotype was seen a handful of times. V gene TRBV20-1 combines with J gene TRBJ2-1; 11 bases align to TRBD2. The CDR3 length is 14 residues. Trimming at V came to 5 bases and at J to 2 bases, leaving 2 bases not matched to a gene. Germline CDR1 is DFQATT and CDR2 is SNEGSKA (reference sequence). The CDR3 sequence is CSARTSGPYNEQFF. Here the CDR3 DNA reads TGCAGTGCTCGGACTAGCGGGCCCTACAATGAGCAGTTCTTC.

J is TRBJ2-7 and V is TRBV7-9, with D possibly being TRBD2 (6 bases). The CDR3 extends over 12 amino acids. Germline V gene lookup returns CDR1 SEHNR and CDR2 FQNEAQ (reference sequence). V lost 4 bases and J 3 bases, leaving 7 bases between the germline ends. The CDR3 spells CASSSDYYEQYF. Written as DNA, the CDR3 is TGTGCCAGCAGCTCGGACTACTACGAGCAGTACTTC. The whole variable domain, filled in from reference TRBV7-9 and TRBJ2-7, reads DTGVSQNPRHKITKRGQNVTFRCDPISEHNRLYWYRQTLGQGPEFLTYFQNEAQLEKSRLLSDRFSAERPKGSFSTLEIQRTEQGDSAMYLCASSSDYYEQYFGPGTRLTVT.

This clonotype was counted at least ten times. V is TRBV28 and J is TRBJ1-2, with D unclear. This CDR3 is 16 amino acids long. Germline V gives CDR1 MDHEN, CDR2 SYDVKM. V was clipped by 8 bases and J by 8 bases, with 27 bases between them. The DNA of the CDR3 is TGTGCCAGCGATGTTGCATCCCGCGGACCTGAGGCGGGCTACACCTTC. It encodes CASDVASRGPEAGYTF.

This clonotype was counted at least ten times. The rearrangement links TRBV6-1 to TRBJ1-5; D not resolved. V was trimmed by 7 bases and J by 4 bases, leaving 14 bases between them. Per the germline V gene, CDR1 is MNHNS and CDR2 is SASEGT. The length of the CDR3 is 14 residues. The DNA for the CDR3 is TGTGCCAGCACTGTCGGCGCGCCTAATCAGCCCCAGCATTTT. It is translated as CASTVGAPNQPQHF.

This clonotype was recorded many times. The V call is TRBV19, the J call TRBJ2-7; 11 bases are shared with TRBD1. Trimming removed 7 bases from V and 5 bases from J; junction bases left unmatched: 4. CDR3 length equals 13 residues. From germline, CDR1 is LNHDA and CDR2 SQIVND (reference sequence). The CDR3 sequence: CASKDRGQHEQYF. The CDR3 DNA sequence: TGTGCCAGTAAGGACAGGGGGCAGCACGAGCAGTACTTC. Full variable domain (missing parts from reference TRBV19 and TRBJ2-7): DGGITQSPKYLFRKEGQNVTLSCEQNLNHDAMYWYRQDPGQGLRLIYYSQIVNDFQKGDIAEGYSVSREKKESFPLTVTSAQKNPTAFYLCASKDRGQHEQYFGPGTRLTVT.

The chain uses TRBV7-3 and TRBJ2-2; D not resolved. V lost 1 base and J lost 0, with 9 bases in between. Germline-derived CDR1 and CDR2 are SGHTA and FQGTGA. This CDR3 has 16 amino acids. The CDR3 spells CASSLMADANTGELFF. Written as DNA, the CDR3 is TGTGCCAGCAGCTTAATGGCAGACGCGAACACCGGGGAGCTGTTTTTT.

This clonotype has ten or more counts. The V call is TRBV6-1, the J call TRBJ2-7; D not resolved. CDR3 size: 11 residues. Germline assignment: CDR1 MNHNS and CDR2 SASEGT. Trimming stripped 3 bases from V and 3 bases from J, with 3 bases between. CDR3 region: CASSDGYEQYF. The DNA of the CDR3 is TGTGCCAGCAGTGATGGCTACGAGCAGTACTTC.

Notes on this clonotype: A much bigger clone sits one base away, suggesting this may be a read error. The rearrangement uses TRBV2 and TRBJ2-2, with a weak D call TRBD2 (5 bases). Germline V gene sequence: CDR1 SNHLY, CDR2 FYNNEI. The CDR3 loop spans 14 amino acids. CDR3 protein: CASDAQQNTGEPFF. The CDR3 bases are TGTGCCAGCGATGCACAGCAGAACACCGGGGAGCCGTTTTTT.

This clonotype was seen ten or more times. V gene TRBV10-3 combines with J gene TRBJ1-1; D is uncertain. Germline CDR1 is ENHRY and CDR2 is SYGVKD. Trimming left V 8 bases short and J 4 bases short, with 14 bases between. This CDR3 comprises 13 residues. This CDR3 is CAILLSPGTEAFF. CDR3 bases: TGTGCCATCCTTTTATCCCCGGGCACTGAAGCTTTCTTT.

For this clonotype: A much larger clone lies one base from this, so it may be a read error. This CDR3 is missing its conserved last phenylalanine or tryptophan, likely due to a read error. The V gene is TRBV6-1, the J gene TRBJ2-1, with 7 nucleotides matching TRBD2. The ends lost 0 bases at V and 0 bases at J; junction bases unmatched: 5. Per germline, CDR1 MNHNS and CDR2 SASEGT. This CDR3 region has 17 residues. In DNA, the CDR3 is TGTGCCAGCAGTGAAGCGGCCGGCGGGAGCTCCTACAATGAGCAGTTCCTC. Amino acids: CASSEAAGGSSYNEQFL.

This clonotype was seen ten or more times. The J gene is TRBJ1-1, the V gene TRBV28; perhaps TRBD1 as D (6 bases). In germline, CDR1 is MDHEN, CDR2 SYDVKM. The V and J ends lost 7 bases and 5 bases respectively, with 23 bases between them. The length of the CDR3 is 16 residues. CDR3 DNA: TGTGCCAGCAAAATCGAACAGGGTATCTTCGAGACTGAAGCTTTCTTT. It encodes CASKIEQGIFETEAFF.

Ten or more counts support this clonotype. This rearrangement joins TRBV6-1 to TRBJ2-1; 7 bases align to TRBD2. With V trimmed by 4 bases and J by 7 bases, 7 bases remained unmatched. The germline gives CDR1 MNHNS, CDR2 SASEGT. The CDR3 extends over 14 amino acids. CDR3 coding DNA: TGTGCCAGCAGTGTGGGAGGGACGGTTAATGAGCAGTTCTTC. Encoded protein: CASSVGGTVNEQFF.

The chain recombines TRBV9 with TRBJ2-2; D is uncertain. This CDR3 has 15 amino acids. Germline assignment: CDR1 SGDLS and CDR2 YYNGEE. Trimming removed 3 bases from V and 1 base from J, with 10 bases in between. DNA for the CDR3: TGTGCCAGCAGCGAGGGATGGGAGAACACCGGGGAGCTGTTTTTT. Translating gives CASSEGWENTGELFF. Full variable domain (outside the CDR3, taken from reference TRBV9 and TRBJ2-2): DSGVTQTPKHLITATGQRVTLRCSPRSGDLSVYWYQQSLDQGLQFLIQYYNGEERAKGNILERFSAQQFPDLHSELNLSSLELGDSALYFCASSEGWENTGELFFGEGSRLTVL.

This clonotype was seen ten or more times. The chain links TRBV2 to TRBJ2-7; possibly TRBD2 for D (5 bases). Germline lookup yields CDR1 SNHLY and CDR2 FYNNEI. Trimming took 2 bases from V and 3 from J, leaving 14 bases between them. The length of the CDR3 is 15 residues. In DNA form, the CDR3 reads TGTGCCAGCAGTGAACCTTTTGCGGGCCACTACGAGCAGTACTTC. Translating it yields CASSEPFAGHYEQYF.

Turning to this clonotype: A much larger clone is a single base away; this may be a read error. V is TRBV28 and J is TRBJ1-5; 7 bases line up with TRBD1. After removal of 11 bases from V and 2 bases from J, the junction contained 21 bases not matched to a gene. This CDR3 has 18 amino acids. Germline V gene sequence: CDR1 MDHEN, CDR2 SYDVKM. The CDR3, as DNA: TGTGCCGGCATGGTCGAAAGGGGGCGAGTTAACGGCAATCAGCCCCAGCATTTT. Translated, it gives CAGMVERGRVNGNQPQHF.

The CDR3 protein is CASSGVDSYNEQFF. CDR3 nucleotide sequence: TGTGCCAGCAGCGGGGTGGACTCCTACAATGAGCAGTTCTTC. The chain combines TRBV2 with TRBJ2-1, with D perhaps TRBD2 (5 bases). The length of the CDR3 is 14 residues. Germline V lookup: CDR1 SNHLY, CDR2 FYNNEI. The germline V and J ends were trimmed by 6 bases and 0 bases, with 9 bases remaining between them.

There are many counts of this clonotype. V gene TRBV18 combines with J gene TRBJ2-5, with TRBD1 matching 7 bases. The CDR3 has 17 residues. The V gene end was trimmed by 0 bases and the J gene end by 1 base; junction bases not matched to a gene: 8. In germline, CDR1 is KGHSH, CDR2 LQKENI. CDR3 bases: TGTGCCAGCTCACCACCGGGACAGCAGATTGGCCAAGAGACCCAGTACTTC. This codes for CASSPPGQQIGQETQYF.

The chain recombines TRBV28 with TRBJ2-5; 7 nucleotides match TRBD2. Germline V gives CDR1 MDHEN, CDR2 SYDVKM. The CDR3 runs to 15 residues. With 0 bases clipped from V and 5 bases from J, the junction kept 6 bases outside the gene matches. The CDR3 DNA reads TGTGCCAGCAGTTTATGGGGGCGGGAGCGGGAGACCCAGTACTTC. Translated: CASSLWGRERETQYF.

The table lists this clonotype with many counts. V usage is TRBV6-1 and J usage is TRBJ2-3; possible D gene TRBD1, 6 bases. In germline, CDR1 is MNHNS, CDR2 SASEGT. The CDR3 is 17 residues long. Trimming stripped 6 bases from V and 1 base from J, with 20 bases between. The CDR3: CASSPDASEGGTDTQYF. The CDR3 nucleotides are TGTGCCAGCAGCCCGGACGCATCTGAGGGGGGCACAGATACGCAGTATTTT.

This clonotype was recorded at least ten times. The CDR3 coding sequence is TGTGCCAGCAGTGAAGAGGGGGGTTGGGGGGCCGAGACCCAGTACTTC. Translated, it gives CASSEEGGWGAETQYF. The rearrangement uses TRBV2 and TRBJ2-5; D assignment may be TRBD1 or TRBD2 (6 bases each). V lost 1 base, J lost 5 bases, and 17 bases lay in between. Germline CDR1 SNHLY, CDR2 FYNNEI. This CDR3 has 16 amino acids.